This T cell receptor (beta chain) comes out of a study of identical twins. Points from the study as a whole: Model-predicted out-of-frame TCR alpha sharing fell below observed values in monozygotic twins.

The germline gives CDR1 SGHDT, CDR2 YYEEEE. The CDR3 contains 13 residues. Trimming at V came to 7 bases and at J to 6 bases, leaving 10 bases not matched to a gene. Healthy Caucasians made up all donors. On this clonotype itself: The antigen is not known.

TCRdb re-called the 5' RACE reads through MiXCR, storing one row per CDR3 protein. Of about 810,000 distinct CDR3 sequences in the sample, 12% were seen once. The sample also formed part of further work on yellow fever vaccine responses in identical twins.

The specimen sequenced was PBMCs. The chain employs TRBV5-6 and TRBJ2-7; 7 nucleotides agree with TRBD1. This TCR derives from a woman aged 18-29 years in good health. CDR3 region: CASRQTGTSEQYF. The CDR3 region has the DNA TGTGCCAGCCGACAGACAGGGACCTCCGAGCAGTACTTC.